Listed below are T cell receptor beta chains from one sample, sequenced in a study of beta chain features in type 1 diabetes. The repertoire was sequenced with immunoSEQ multiplex PCR; TCRdb's copy has only in-frame clones and lacks some. In the table there are 250,000 or so clones, 25% to 30% of which are singletons. The sample taken for sequencing was central memory CD4+ T cells from blood. Source of these receptors: a man aged 25-40 years in good health. Both conserved end residues are part of each CDR3. Fields, in order: CDR3 protein, CDR3 DNA, J gene, D gene, V gene, clone size. The D gene is left open where the match is weak. Clone size is shown for a subset of rows, as once, few, many or a class of expanded clone.

CASSLGLAPQMETQYF TGTGCCAGCAGCTTAGGACTAGCGCCACAGATGGAGACCCAGTACTTC TRBJ2-5 TRBD2 TRBV7-2 .
CAWETQGSTQYF TGTGCCTGGGAAACCCAGGGTTCGACGCAGTATTTT TRBJ2-3 . TRBV30 few
CASSLVKKWREREKLFF TGTGCCAGCAGCTTAGTCAAAAAGTGGAGGGAAAGAGAAAAACTGTTTTTT TRBJ1-4 . TRBV7-2 few
CASSRGVQETQYF TGTGCCAGCTCACGAGGAGTCCAAGAGACCCAGTACTTC TRBJ2-5 . TRBV18 .
CASSGPGTGTGELFF TGTGCCAGCAGCGGACCCGGGACGGGAACCGGGGAGCTGTTTTTT TRBJ2-2 . TRBV11-3 many
CASRSGAWEDTQYF TGTGCCAGCAGGTCCGGCGCCTGGGAAGATACGCAGTATTTT TRBJ2-3 . TRBV28 .
CASSFLEEETDTQYF TGTGCCAGCAGCTTTCTCGAGGAGGAGACAGATACGCAGTATTTT TRBJ2-3 . TRBV5-4 .
CAWRDSGRSEQYF TGTGCCTGGAGGGATAGCGGGAGGTCCGAGCAGTACTTC TRBJ2-7 TRBD2 TRBV30 many
CASSSVAGPSYEQYF TGCGCCAGCAGCTCGGTAGCGGGTCCCTCCTACGAGCAGTACTTC TRBJ2-7 TRBD2 TRBV5-1 .
CASSLDGARNTEAFF TGTGCCAGCAGCTTAGACGGGGCAAGGAACACTGAAGCTTTCTTT TRBJ1-1 . TRBV7-2 .
CASTRTSATDTQYF TGTGCCAGCACAAGGACTAGCGCGACAGATACGCAGTATTTT TRBJ2-3 TRBD2 TRBV2 few
CASSQDQAGLAGYNEQFF TGCGCCAGCAGCCAAGACCAAGCGGGACTAGCGGGTTACAATGAGCAGTTCTTC TRBJ2-1 TRBD2 TRBV4-3 few
CASSYSGTGRYEQYF TGTGCCAGCAGTTACTCCGGGACAGGACGCTACGAGCAGTACTTC TRBJ2-7 TRBD1 TRBV6-5 few
CASSEAKGPYGYTF TGTGCCAGCAGTGAAGCAAAGGGTCCCTATGGCTACACCTTC TRBJ1-2 . TRBV6-1 .
CSVVRLAAEAFF TGCAGCGTTGTTCGGTTGGCCGCTGAAGCTTTCTTT TRBJ1-1 . TRBV29-1 .
CASSEIWEQGTQYF TGTGCCAGCAGTGAAATCTGGGAGCAGGGGACCCAGTACTTC TRBJ2-5 . TRBV2 once
CASSPEGRSYEQYF TGTGCCAGCAGCCCTGAGGGTCGTTCCTACGAGCAGTACTTC TRBJ2-7 . TRBV7-9 .
CASSRTGSLAAGNQPQHF TGCGCCAGCAGCAGAACGGGGTCACTTGCCGCGGGCAATCAGCCCCAGCATTTT TRBJ1-5 . TRBV10-1 many
CSVTDNYEQYF TGCAGCGTAACAGACAACTACGAGCAGTACTTC TRBJ2-7 . TRBV29-1 .
CAWNRLGGSGELFF TGTGCCTGGAACAGACTGGGAGGGTCCGGGGAGCTGTTTTTT TRBJ2-2 TRBD2 TRBV30 .
CASRGEMFTGELFF TGTGCCAGCAGGGGGGAGATGTTCACCGGGGAGCTGTTTTTT TRBJ2-2 . TRBV2 .
CASSLGDSYGYTF TGCGCCAGCAGCTTGGGGGATAGCTATGGCTACACCTTC TRBJ1-2 . TRBV5-1 .
CAISESRGNEQFF TGTGCCATCAGTGAGAGTAGGGGCAATGAGCAGTTCTTC TRBJ2-1 . TRBV10-3 few
CAWSSGLAGPQETQYF TGTGCCTGGAGTTCGGGTCTGGCGGGTCCTCAAGAGACCCAGTACTTC TRBJ2-5 . TRBV30 few
CSARTAAYEQYF TGCAGCGCGCGGACAGCCGCCTACGAGCAGTACTTC TRBJ2-7 . TRBV29-1 .
CASSIRGGSYNEQFF TGTGCCAGTAGTATCCGGGGGGGCTCCTACAATGAGCAGTTCTTC TRBJ2-1 TRBD2 TRBV19 .
CASSPFPGQGNNEQFF TGCGCCAGCAGCCCTTTTCCGGGACAGGGGAATAATGAGCAGTTCTTC TRBJ2-1 TRBD1 TRBV5-1 few
CASMATGAKDTQYF TGTGCCAGCATGGCGACAGGGGCTAAAGATACGCAGTATTTT TRBJ2-3 TRBD1 TRBV2 .
CASSLTTSGGTDTQYF TGCGCCAGCAGCTTAACGACTAGCGGAGGCACAGATACGCAGTATTTT TRBJ2-3 TRBD2 TRBV5-1 .
CASPQEGRTDTQYF TGTGCCAGCCCCCAGGAGGGACGCACAGATACGCAGTATTTT TRBJ2-3 . TRBV6-5 .
CASSLAAGRDEQYF TGTGCCAGCAGCTTAGCTGCAGGCCGGGACGAGCAGTACTTC TRBJ2-7 . TRBV7-9 .
CASSPLNTGELFF TGTGCCAGCTCACCATTGAACACCGGGGAGCTGTTTTTT TRBJ2-2 . TRBV18 few
CASSERISSYNEQFF TGTGCCAGCAGTGAGCGGATTAGCTCCTACAATGAGCAGTTCTTC TRBJ2-1 . TRBV2 few